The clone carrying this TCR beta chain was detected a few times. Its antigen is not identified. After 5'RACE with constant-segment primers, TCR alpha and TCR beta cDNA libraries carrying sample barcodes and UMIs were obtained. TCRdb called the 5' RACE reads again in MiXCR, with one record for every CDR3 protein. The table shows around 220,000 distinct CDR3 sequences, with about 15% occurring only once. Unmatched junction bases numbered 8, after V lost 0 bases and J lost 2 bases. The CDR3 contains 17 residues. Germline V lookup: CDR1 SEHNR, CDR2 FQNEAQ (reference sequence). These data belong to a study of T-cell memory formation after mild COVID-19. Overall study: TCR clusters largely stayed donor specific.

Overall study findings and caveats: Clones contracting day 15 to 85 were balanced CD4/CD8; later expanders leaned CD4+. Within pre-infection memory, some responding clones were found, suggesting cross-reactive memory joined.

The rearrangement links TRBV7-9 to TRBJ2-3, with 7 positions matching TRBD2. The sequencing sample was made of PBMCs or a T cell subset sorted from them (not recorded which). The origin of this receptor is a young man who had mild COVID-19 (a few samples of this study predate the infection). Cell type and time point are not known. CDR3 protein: CASSLAGEGPFTDTQYF. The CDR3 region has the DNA TGTGCCAGCAGCTTAGCGGGGGAGGGGCCCTTCACAGATACGCAGTATTTT.